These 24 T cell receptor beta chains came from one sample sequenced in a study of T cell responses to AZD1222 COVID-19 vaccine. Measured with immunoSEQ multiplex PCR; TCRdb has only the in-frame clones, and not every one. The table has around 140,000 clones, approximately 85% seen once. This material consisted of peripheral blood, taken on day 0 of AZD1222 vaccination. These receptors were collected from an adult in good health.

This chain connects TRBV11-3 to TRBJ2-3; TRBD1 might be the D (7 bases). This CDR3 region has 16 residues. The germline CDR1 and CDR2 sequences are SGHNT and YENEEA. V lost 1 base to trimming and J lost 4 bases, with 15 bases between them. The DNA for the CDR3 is TGTGCCAGCAGCTTAGGCCAGGGGGGATTTTCAGATACGCAGTATTTT. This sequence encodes CASSLGQGGFSDTQYF.

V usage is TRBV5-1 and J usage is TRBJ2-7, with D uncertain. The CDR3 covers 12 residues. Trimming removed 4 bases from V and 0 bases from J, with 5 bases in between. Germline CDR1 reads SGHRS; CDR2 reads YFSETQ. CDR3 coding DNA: TGCGCCAGCAGCGTCGGCTCCTACGAGCAGTACTTC. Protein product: CASSVGSYEQYF.

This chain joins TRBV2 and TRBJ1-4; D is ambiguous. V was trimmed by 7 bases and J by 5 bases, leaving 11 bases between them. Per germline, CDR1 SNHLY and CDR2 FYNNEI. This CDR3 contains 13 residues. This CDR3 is CASKIVSNEKLFF. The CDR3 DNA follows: TGTGCCAGCAAAATTGTCTCGAATGAAAAACTGTTTTTT.

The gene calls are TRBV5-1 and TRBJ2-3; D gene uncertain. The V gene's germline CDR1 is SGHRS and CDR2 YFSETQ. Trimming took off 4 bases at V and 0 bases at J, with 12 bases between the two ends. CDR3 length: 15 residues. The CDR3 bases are TGCGCCAGCAGCCCCAGGATGGCTAGCACAGATACGCAGTATTTT. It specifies CASSPRMASTDTQYF.

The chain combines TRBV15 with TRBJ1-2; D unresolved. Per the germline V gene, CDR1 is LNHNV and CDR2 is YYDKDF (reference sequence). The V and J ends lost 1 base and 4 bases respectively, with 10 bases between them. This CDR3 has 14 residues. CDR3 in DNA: TGTGCCACCAGCAGAGGGGGAAACGGCTATGGCTACACCTTC. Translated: CATSRGGNGYGYTF.

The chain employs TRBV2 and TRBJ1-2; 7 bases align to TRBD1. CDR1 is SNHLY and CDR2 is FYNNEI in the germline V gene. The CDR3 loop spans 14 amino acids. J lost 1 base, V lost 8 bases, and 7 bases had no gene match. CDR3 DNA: TGTGCCAGCCGTCAGGACAGGATTAACTATGGCTACACCTTC. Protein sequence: CASRQDRINYGYTF.

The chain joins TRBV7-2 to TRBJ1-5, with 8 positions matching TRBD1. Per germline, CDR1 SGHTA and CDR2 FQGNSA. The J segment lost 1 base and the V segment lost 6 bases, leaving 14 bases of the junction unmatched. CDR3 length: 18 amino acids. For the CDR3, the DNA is TGTGCCAGCAGTCCCGGCCGACAGGGGATCGGAAGCAATCAGCCCCAGCATTTT. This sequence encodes CASSPGRQGIGSNQPQHF.

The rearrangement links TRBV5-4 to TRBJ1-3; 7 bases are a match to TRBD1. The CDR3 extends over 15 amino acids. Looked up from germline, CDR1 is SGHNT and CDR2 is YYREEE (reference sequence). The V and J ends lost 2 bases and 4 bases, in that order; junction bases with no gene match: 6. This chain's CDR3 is CASSFSTGSGNTIYF. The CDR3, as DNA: TGTGCCAGCAGCTTTTCGACAGGGTCGGGAAACACCATATATTTT.

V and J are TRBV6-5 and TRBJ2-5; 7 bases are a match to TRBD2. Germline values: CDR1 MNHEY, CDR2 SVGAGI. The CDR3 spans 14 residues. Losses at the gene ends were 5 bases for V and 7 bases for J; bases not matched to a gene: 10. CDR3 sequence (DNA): TGTGCCAGCAGTAGCGGGGCCCGTGGTGGGACCCAGTACTTC. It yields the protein CASSSGARGGTQYF.

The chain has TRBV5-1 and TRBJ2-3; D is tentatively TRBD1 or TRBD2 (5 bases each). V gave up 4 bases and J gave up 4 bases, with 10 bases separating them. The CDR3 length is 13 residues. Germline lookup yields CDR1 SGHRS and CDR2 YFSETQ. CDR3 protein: CASSAGTADTQYF. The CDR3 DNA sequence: TGCGCCAGCAGCGCTGGGACGGCAGATACGCAGTATTTT.

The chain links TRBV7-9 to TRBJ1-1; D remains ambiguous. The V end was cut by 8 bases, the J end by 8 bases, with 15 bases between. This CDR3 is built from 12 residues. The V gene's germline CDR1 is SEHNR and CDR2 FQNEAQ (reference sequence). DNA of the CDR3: TGTGCCAGCCCCAATGGAGGAACCGAAGCTTTCTTT. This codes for CASPNGGTEAFF.

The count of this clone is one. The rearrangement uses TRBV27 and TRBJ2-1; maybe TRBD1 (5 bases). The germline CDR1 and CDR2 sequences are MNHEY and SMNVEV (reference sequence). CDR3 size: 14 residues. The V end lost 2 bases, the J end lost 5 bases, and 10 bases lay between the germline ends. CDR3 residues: CASSLIGANNEQFF. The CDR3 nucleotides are TGTGCCAGCAGTTTAATAGGGGCTAACAATGAGCAGTTCTTC.

CDR3 DNA sequence: TGTGCCAGCAGCCCGAGGGAGGAGACAAAACTCTCTGGAAACACCATATATTTT. Its protein product is CASSPREETKLSGNTIYF. The chain employs TRBV21-1 and TRBJ1-3. TRBV21-1 is annotated as a pseudogene. The CDR3 is 18 amino acids.

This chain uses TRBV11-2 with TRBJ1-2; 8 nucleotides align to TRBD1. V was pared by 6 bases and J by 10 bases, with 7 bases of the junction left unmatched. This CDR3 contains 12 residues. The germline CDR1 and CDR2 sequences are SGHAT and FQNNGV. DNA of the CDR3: TGTGCCAGCAGTGCCCTGGGACAGGACTACACCTTC. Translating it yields CASSALGQDYTF.

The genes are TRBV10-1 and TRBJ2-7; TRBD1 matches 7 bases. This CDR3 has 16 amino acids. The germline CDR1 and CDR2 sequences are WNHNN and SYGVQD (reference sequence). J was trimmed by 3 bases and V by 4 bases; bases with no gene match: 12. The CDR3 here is CASSAVRTGVNYEQYF. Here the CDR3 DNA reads TGCGCCAGCAGTGCGGTCCGGACAGGTGTCAACTACGAGCAGTACTTC.

CDR3 nucleotides: TGTGCCAGCAGGGCCGGGACGGAGAACACCGGGGAGCTGTTTTTT. It specifies CASRAGTENTGELFF. The chain is built from TRBV6-5 and TRBJ2-2; D could derive from TRBD1 or TRBD2 (5 bases each). The V and J ends lost 6 bases and 1 base respectively, with 12 bases between them. CDR1 is MNHEY and CDR2 is SVGAGI in the germline V gene. CDR3 length: 15 residues.

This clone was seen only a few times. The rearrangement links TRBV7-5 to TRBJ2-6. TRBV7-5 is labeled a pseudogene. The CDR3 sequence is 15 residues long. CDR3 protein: CARSFGLLGANVLTF. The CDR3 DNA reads TGTGCCAGAAGCTTCGGCCTTCTCGGGGCCAACGTCCTGACTTTC.

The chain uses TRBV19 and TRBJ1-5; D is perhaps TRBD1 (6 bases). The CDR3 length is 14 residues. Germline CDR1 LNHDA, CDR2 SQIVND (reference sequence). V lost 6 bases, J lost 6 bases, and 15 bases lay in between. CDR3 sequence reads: CASSQQGGSQPQHF. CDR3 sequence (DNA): TGTGCCAGTAGCCAACAGGGTGGCTCTCAGCCCCAGCATTTT.

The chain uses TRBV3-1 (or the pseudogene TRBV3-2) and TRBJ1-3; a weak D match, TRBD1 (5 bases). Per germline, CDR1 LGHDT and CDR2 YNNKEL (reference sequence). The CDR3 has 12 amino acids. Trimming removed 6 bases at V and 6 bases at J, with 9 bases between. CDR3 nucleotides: TGTGCCAGCAGTCGACAGCAAAACACCATATATTTT. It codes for CASSRQQNTIYF.

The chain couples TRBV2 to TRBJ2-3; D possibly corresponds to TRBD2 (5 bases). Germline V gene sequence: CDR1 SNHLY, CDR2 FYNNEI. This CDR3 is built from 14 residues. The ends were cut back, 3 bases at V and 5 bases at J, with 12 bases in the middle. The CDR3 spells CASSEWGVIDTQYF. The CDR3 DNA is TGTGCCAGCAGTGAGTGGGGAGTGATAGATACGCAGTATTTT.

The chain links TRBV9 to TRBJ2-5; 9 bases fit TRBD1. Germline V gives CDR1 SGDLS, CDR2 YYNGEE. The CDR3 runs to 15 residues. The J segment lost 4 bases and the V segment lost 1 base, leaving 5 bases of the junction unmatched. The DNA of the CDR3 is TGTGCCAGCAGCGTACCGGGACAGGGTGTAGAGACCCAGTACTTC. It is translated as CASSVPGQGVETQYF.

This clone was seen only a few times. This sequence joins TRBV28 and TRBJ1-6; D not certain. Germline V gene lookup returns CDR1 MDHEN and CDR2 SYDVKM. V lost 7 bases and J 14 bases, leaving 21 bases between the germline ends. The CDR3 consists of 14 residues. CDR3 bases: TGTGCCAGCACCCCTGGAGGCGAGGGCAAGACCCTCCACTTT. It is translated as CASTPGGEGKTLHF.

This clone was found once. CDR3 nucleotide sequence: TGTGCCAGCAGGAGGCAAGATACGCAGTATTTT. Its translation is CASRRQDTQYF. The chain carries TRBV27 and TRBJ2-3; D is unclear. The CDR3 contains 11 residues. The germline V and J ends were trimmed by 6 bases and 5 bases, with 6 bases remaining between them. Germline CDR1 and CDR2: MNHEY and SMNVEV (reference sequence).

Here the CDR3 reads CASSSAQGSDTQYF. CDR3 bases: TGCGCCAGCAGCTCCGCCCAAGGGTCAGATACGCAGTATTTT. The rearrangement uses TRBV5-1 and TRBJ2-3; no clear D gene. The CDR3 length is 14 residues. V dropped 3 bases and J dropped 4 bases, with 12 bases sitting between them. In germline, CDR1 is SGHRS, CDR2 YFSETQ.